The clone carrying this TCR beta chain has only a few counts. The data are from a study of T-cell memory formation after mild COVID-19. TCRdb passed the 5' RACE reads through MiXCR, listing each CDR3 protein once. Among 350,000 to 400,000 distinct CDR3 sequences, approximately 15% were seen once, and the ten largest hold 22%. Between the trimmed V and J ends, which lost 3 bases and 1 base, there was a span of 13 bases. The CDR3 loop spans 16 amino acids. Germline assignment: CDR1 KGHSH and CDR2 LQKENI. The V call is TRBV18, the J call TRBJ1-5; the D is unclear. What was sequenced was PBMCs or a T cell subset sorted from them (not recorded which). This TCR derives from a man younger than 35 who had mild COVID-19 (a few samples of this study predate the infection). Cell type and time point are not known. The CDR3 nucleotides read TGTGCCAGCTCACCCCAGAGTAAGGCAAGCAATCAGCCCCAGCATTTT. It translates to CASSPQSKASNQPQHF.